The 30 T cell receptor beta chains in this list originate from one sample, sequenced in a study of blood T cells in healthy people across ages. Through a sample-barcoded 5' primer and a J-beta primer mix, a second PCR was run for about 6 to 12 cycles. One entry per CDR3 protein results from TCRdb running MiXCR on the 5' RACE reads. The sample shows hundreds of thousands of distinct CDR3 sequences, roughly 43% of them seen only once. The sequencing sample was made of blood. The receptors were gathered from an elderly man in good health.

Points on this clonotype: The junction differs from germline at one of its ends, possibly a read error. The chain joins TRBV25-1 to TRBJ1-2; 8 positions agree with TRBD1. The CDR3 runs 14 residues. Germline V CDR1 and CDR2: MGHDK, SYGVNS. The CDR3 protein is CASSARQGNYDYTF. For the CDR3, the DNA is TGTGCCAGCAGTGCCCGACAGGGGAACTATGACTACACCTTC.

This clonotype was counted ten times or more. V and J are TRBV20-1 and TRBJ1-4; D is undetermined. CDR3 length: 13 amino acids. The germline V and J ends were trimmed by 3 bases and 8 bases, with 13 bases remaining between them. Germline CDR1 DFQATT, CDR2 SNEGSKA (reference sequence). CDR3 sequence reads: CSASVGTAEKLFF. The CDR3 DNA sequence: TGCAGTGCTAGCGTTGGCACCGCAGAAAAACTGTTTTTT.

The genes are TRBV2 and TRBJ2-4, with D hard to call. The V and J ends lost 6 bases and 2 bases respectively, with 23 bases between them. Germline assignment: CDR1 SNHLY and CDR2 FYNNEI. The CDR3 is 18 amino acids. The CDR3 region has the DNA TGTGCCAGCAGAACCCCATCGCAGGCTCCCCTCTCCAAAAACATTCAGTACTTC. Its protein product is CASRTPSQAPLSKNIQYF.

V gene TRBV24-1 combines with J gene TRBJ2-5; TRBD1 agrees at 9 bases. Germline values: CDR1 KGHDR, CDR2 SFDVKD. With V trimmed by 4 bases and J by 1 base, 6 bases remained unmatched. The CDR3 runs 16 residues. As DNA, the CDR3 is TGTGCCACCAGTGACCGCCGGGACAGGGTCCAAGAGACCCAGTACTTC. Its translation is CATSDRRDRVQETQYF.

This clonotype was picked up a small number of times. This sequence joins TRBV5-1 and TRBJ2-5; 9 bases map to TRBD1. Germline V gene sequence: CDR1 SGHRS, CDR2 YFSETQ. The CDR3 is made up of 15 amino acids. V lost 3 bases and J lost 2; bases outside the gene matches: 5. The CDR3 nucleotides read TGCGCCAGCAGCTCCTCGGGACAGGGACAAGAGACCCAGTACTTC. Translation: CASSSSGQGQETQYF.

Only a few counts were recorded for this clonotype. V gene TRBV7-8 combines with J gene TRBJ1-1; a weak D match, TRBD1 (5 bases). CDR3 length equals 15 residues. Germline lookup yields CDR1 SGHVS and CDR2 FQNEAQ. V was clipped by 3 bases and J by 0 bases, with 11 bases between them. The CDR3 bases are TGTGCCAGCAGCTTGGCCGGGACGGTGAACACTGAAGCTTTCTTT. Its translation is CASSLAGTVNTEAFF.

This chain links TRBV7-6 with TRBJ2-5; 7 bases map to TRBD1. This CDR3 has 14 amino acids. J was trimmed by 5 bases and V by 5 bases; bases with no gene match: 8. Germline CDR1 SGHVS, CDR2 FNYEAQ. This CDR3 is CASSPHRGLETQYF. The CDR3 DNA reads as TGTGCCAGCAGCCCTCACAGGGGTTTGGAGACCCAGTACTTC.

Many counts were recorded for this clonotype. The rearrangement uses TRBV29-1 and TRBJ2-1; D is perhaps TRBD1 (6 bases). The germline V and J ends were trimmed by 7 bases and 6 bases, with 13 bases remaining between them. Germline CDR1 reads SQVTM; CDR2 reads ANQGSEA. The CDR3 contains 12 residues. CDR3 sequence reads: CSGGPGINEQFF. CDR3 sequence (DNA): TGCAGCGGGGGGCCAGGGATCAATGAGCAGTTCTTC.

The J gene is TRBJ2-3, the V gene TRBV7-8, with 10 bases fitting TRBD2. From germline, CDR1 is SGHVS and CDR2 FQNEAQ. V trimming: 1 base; J trimming: 4 bases; junction bases outside the gene matches: 8. This CDR3 region has 17 residues. Here the CDR3 reads CASSLVTSGISADTQYF. In DNA form, the CDR3 reads TGTGCCAGCAGCTTAGTCACTAGCGGGATATCCGCAGATACGCAGTATTTT. The variable domain in full, with the rest retrieved from reference TRBV7-8 and TRBJ2-3, is GAGVSQSPRYKVAKRGQDVALRCDPISGHVSLFWYQQALGQGPEFLTYFQNEAQLDKSGLPSDRFFAERPEGSVSTLKIQRTQQEDSAVYLCASSLVTSGISADTQYFGPGTRLTVL.

In its sample, this clonotype was seen a few times. The rearrangement joins TRBV7-2 to TRBJ2-1; D perhaps matches TRBD2 (5 bases). Germline values: CDR1 SGHTA, CDR2 FQGNSA. The CDR3 runs to 12 residues. The ends were cut back, 5 bases at V and 11 bases at J, with 13 bases in the middle. In DNA form, the CDR3 reads TGTGCCAGCAGCAACCGGGAACCCAAGCAGTTCTTC. Translated: CASSNREPKQFF.

This clonotype was observed a few times. The chain has TRBV29-1 and TRBJ2-3, with 7 bases fitting TRBD1. CDR1 SQVTM and CDR2 ANQGSEA come from the germline V gene. The V and J ends lost 5 bases and 4 bases, in that order; junction bases with no gene match: 9. The CDR3 sequence is 14 residues long. The CDR3, as DNA: TGCAGCGTTTCACCGGGACAGACCTCAGATACGCAGTATTTT. Translating it yields CSVSPGQTSDTQYF.

There are many counts of this clonotype. The chain employs TRBV7-2 and TRBJ2-2, with 11 bases that match TRBD2. J lost 5 bases, V lost 5 bases, and 7 bases had no gene match. The CDR3 is 16 residues long. From germline, CDR1 is SGHTA and CDR2 FQGNSA. For the CDR3, the DNA is TGTGCCAGCAGCACCCTTAGCGGGAGGGGTACCGGGGAGCTGTTTTTT. Protein sequence: CASSTLSGRGTGELFF.

The chain couples TRBV2 to TRBJ1-6, with 7 bases lining up with TRBD1. The length of the CDR3 is 14 residues. V dropped 4 bases and J dropped 9; count of bases not matched to a gene: 6. The germline CDR1 and CDR2 sequences are SNHLY and FYNNEI. CDR3: CASSATGASSPLHF. CDR3 sequence (DNA): TGTGCCAGCAGTGCAACAGGGGCAAGTTCACCCCTCCACTTT.

The V gene is TRBV3-1, the J gene TRBJ1-2; D is ambiguous. There are 15 residues in the CDR3. Germline CDR1 LGHDT, CDR2 YNNKEL (reference sequence). Between the trimmed V and J ends, which lost 0 bases and 8 bases, there was a span of 16 bases. The CDR3 loop is CASSQDFRERSGYTF. Written as DNA, the CDR3 is TGTGCCAGCAGCCAAGACTTCCGGGAAAGGTCCGGCTACACCTTC. The whole variable domain, remainder taken from reference TRBV3-1 and TRBJ1-2, is DTAVSQTPKYLVTQMGNDKSIKCEQNLGHDTMYWYKQDSKKFLKIMFSYNNKELIINETVPNRFSPKSPDKAHLNLHINSLELGDSAVYFCASSQDFRERSGYTFGSGTRLTVV.

The chain joins TRBV5-1 to TRBJ1-2; no firm D call. The CDR3 totals 17 residues. Germline CDR1 is SGHRS and CDR2 is YFSETQ. V lost 0 bases and J lost 0, with 15 bases in between. The CDR3 region has the DNA TGCGCCAGCAGCTTGGAAAGGTCAGGCCGAACTAACTATGGCTACACCTTC. Encoded protein: CASSLERSGRTNYGYTF.

The chain has TRBV5-5 and TRBJ2-2; D is possibly TRBD2 (6 bases). CDR1 SGHKS and CDR2 YYEKEE come from the germline V gene (reference sequence). The CDR3 has 13 amino acids. Trimming removed 2 bases at V and 7 bases at J, with 9 bases between. The CDR3 nucleotides read TGTGCCAGCAGCTTACGGGGGATCGGGGAGCTGTTTTTT. Protein product: CASSLRGIGELFF.

This chain uses TRBV7-6 with TRBJ2-7; D is perhaps TRBD1 (5 bases). Germline V CDR1 and CDR2: SGHVS, FNYEAQ. The CDR3 extends over 14 amino acids. Trimming shortened V by 5 bases and J by 0 bases, and 11 bases separated the two germline ends. Here the CDR3 reads CASSPGHSSYEQYF. CDR3 nucleotides: TGTGCCAGCAGCCCCGGACACAGCTCCTACGAGCAGTACTTC.

Only a few counts were recorded for this clonotype. J is TRBJ1-2 and V is TRBV7-9; D gene uncertain. This CDR3 contains 15 residues. Germline V gene lookup returns CDR1 SEHNR and CDR2 FQNEAQ (reference sequence). The ends were cut back, 5 bases at V and 4 bases at J, with 17 bases in the middle. CDR3 region: CASSPSRRRSYGYTF. The CDR3 region has the DNA TGTGCCAGCAGCCCCAGTCGGAGGAGGAGCTATGGCTACACCTTC.

V gene TRBV7-2 combines with J gene TRBJ1-1, with 9 bases aligning to TRBD1. Germline V gene sequence: CDR1 SGHTA, CDR2 FQGNSA. Trimming removed 0 bases from V and 4 bases from J; junction bases left unmatched: 6. This CDR3 spans 16 amino acids. CDR3 in DNA: TGTGCCAGCAGCTTAGCGACCGGGACAGGGACCACTGAAGCTTTCTTT. This gives the protein CASSLATGTGTTEAFF.

The sample holds one count of this clonotype. The rearrangement joins TRBV18 to TRBJ2-1, with 13 bases aligning to TRBD2. Germline V lookup: CDR1 KGHSH, CDR2 LQKENI. With V trimmed by 2 bases and J by 6 bases, 4 bases remained unmatched. The CDR3 contains 16 residues. The CDR3 coding sequence is TGTGCCAGCTCACCAACTAGCGGGGGGGTCATCAATGAGCAGTTCTTC. Its translation is CASSPTSGGVINEQFF.

This clonotype was counted a single time. The gene calls are TRBV20-1 and TRBJ2-5, with D perhaps assigned TRBD1 or TRBD2 (6 bases each). Germline loops: CDR1 DFQATT, CDR2 SNEGSKA (reference sequence). V was trimmed by 0 bases and J by 3 bases, leaving 17 bases between them. The CDR3 sequence is 16 residues long. CDR3 sequence reads: CSAREGGTALEETQYF. Here the CDR3 DNA reads TGCAGTGCTAGAGAGGGGGGCACCGCATTGGAAGAGACCCAGTACTTC.

CDR3 in amino acids: CASTKGGIAKNIQYF. Here the CDR3 DNA reads TGTGCCAGCACGAAGGGCGGAATTGCCAAAAACATTCAGTACTTC. The chain has TRBV2 and TRBJ2-4; D is undetermined. Trimming took off 7 bases at V and 1 base at J, with 14 bases between the two ends. The CDR3 has 15 amino acids. CDR1 is SNHLY, CDR2 FYNNEI, per germline.

The gene calls are TRBV28 and TRBJ1-2; TRBD1 agrees at 10 bases. V trimming: 4 bases; J trimming: 8 bases; junction bases outside the gene matches: 1. In germline, CDR1 is MDHEN, CDR2 SYDVKM. This CDR3 has 12 residues. CDR3 bases: TGTGCCAGCAGTTCGGACAGGGGGGGCTACACCTTC. Translating it yields CASSSDRGGYTF.

The rearrangement joins TRBV30 to TRBJ2-5; no firm D call. CDR1 and CDR2 (germline): GTSNPN, SVGIG (reference sequence). V shed 5 bases and J shed 5 bases, with 12 bases lying between them. The CDR3 length is 12 residues. The CDR3 DNA sequence: TGTGCCTGGGGCCCCCAAGCGGAGACCCAGTACTTC. Its protein is CAWGPQAETQYF.

Only a few counts were recorded for this clonotype. The chain has TRBV28 and TRBJ2-1, with TRBD2 identical over 12 bases. This CDR3 has 16 amino acids. With 1 base clipped from V and 14 bases from J, the junction kept 12 bases outside the gene matches. Germline CDR1 reads MDHEN; CDR2 reads SYDVKM. This chain's CDR3 is CASSLLNLAGGPHEFF. CDR3 bases: TGTGCCAGCAGTTTATTAAATCTAGCGGGAGGGCCTCATGAGTTCTTC.

The V gene is TRBV28, the J gene TRBJ2-6; D unclear. This CDR3 region has 15 residues. From germline, CDR1 is MDHEN and CDR2 SYDVKM. The germline V and J ends were trimmed by 4 bases and 1 base, with 8 bases remaining between them. This CDR3 reads CASSSYVSGANVLTF. The CDR3 DNA is TGTGCCAGCAGTTCCTATGTGTCTGGGGCCAACGTCCTGACTTTC.

This rearrangement joins TRBV21-1 to TRBJ2-3; the table assigns TRBD1, which was not confirmed against the DNA. TRBV21-1 constitutes a pseudogene. This CDR3 spans 14 amino acids. CDR3 region: CASKPGQGADTQYF. The CDR3 nucleotides are TGTGCCAGCAAGCCGGGACAGGGCGCAGATACGCAGTATTTT.

With regard to this clonotype: One base away lies a much larger clone, so this may be a sequencing read error. The chain employs TRBV20-1 and TRBJ1-1; no definite D call. Germline V gives CDR1 DFQATT, CDR2 SNEGSKA (reference sequence). CDR3 length: 11 amino acids. V lost 5 bases, J lost 10 bases, and 14 bases lay in between. DNA of the CDR3: TGCAGTGCTGGGGTGGGGAGGGTAGCTTTCTTT. It codes for CSAGVGRVAFF.

As for this clonotype: The junction departs from the called germline gene at one end, perhaps through a read error. The chain recombines TRBV27 with TRBJ1-2, with 8 bases lining up with TRBD1. The germline V gene encodes CDR1 MNHEY and CDR2 SMNVEV (reference sequence). The CDR3 consists of 13 residues. CDR3 DNA sequence: TGTGTCAGCAGGAGACAGGGGAACTATGGCTACACCTTC. Protein product: CVSRRQGNYGYTF.

This chain links TRBV4-3 with TRBJ2-1, with D perhaps given as TRBD1 or TRBD2 (5 bases each). V was trimmed by 2 bases and J by 13 bases, leaving 21 bases between them. Germline assignment: CDR1 LGHNA and CDR2 YSLEER. The CDR3 has 15 residues. The CDR3 DNA is TGCGCCAGCAGCCAAATGTCAGGGACGAGGGAGACCCAGTTCTTC. Protein sequence: CASSQMSGTRETQFF.